This TCR beta chain stems from a study of spatial heterogeneity in lung cancer. Study context: Detected sequences consistently included more beta-chain ones than alpha-chain ones.

Time point reported: sample taken at primary tumor resection. Material for sequencing was whole RNA from tumor, nontumor lung or frozen PBMC, left unsorted. Untreated early-stage non-small cell lung cancer patients, fewer than 85 in total, were the donors. This CDR3 is built from 15 residues. With 6 bases removed from V and 8 bases from J, the gap between germline ends came to 21 bases. Germline CDR1 MNHEY, CDR2 SMNVEV (reference sequence). TCRdb analysed the 5' RACE reads with MiXCR anew, one entry per CDR3 protein. The repertoire holds roughly 100,000 distinct CDR3 sequences, around 10% seen once, with less than 9% in the top ten.

The sequencing here drew on PBMCs, taken at surgery. This chain connects TRBV27 to TRBJ2-3; TRBD1 is a possible D gene (7 bases). This clonotype was sampled from a male donor with early-stage non-small cell lung cancer. The CDR3 nucleotides read TGTGCCAGCAGACAGGGGATGCGGGATCCCACTACGCAGTATTTT. Amino acid sequence: CASRQGMRDPTTQYF.